The entry that follows covers one T cell receptor (beta chain) sequence. Antigen specificity is unknown. Trimming stripped 1 base from V and 6 bases from J, with 13 bases between. In germline, CDR1 is LGHDT, CDR2 YNNKEL (reference sequence). This CDR3 region has 14 residues. The sample comes from a study of regulatory T cells in long-lasting Graves disease. Study-wide results and limits: It was peripheral blood alone, not thyroid tissue, that was studied.

Time point specified: newly diagnosed GD, antithyroid drugs for less than 3 months. The authors made the TCR library using RNA they extracted from PBMCs. Arm-PCR of CDR3 regions with iRepertoire HTBI primers generated TCR beta libraries. TCRdb passed the multiplex PCR reads through MiXCR, listing each CDR3 protein once. The table shows some 400,000 distinct CDR3 sequences, with about 15% occurring only once. The same data also contributed to another study, on T cells in Graves' hyperthyroidism and ophthalmopathy.

The rearrangement links TRBV3-1 to TRBJ2-7; D may be TRBD1 (6 bases). The TCR comes from a woman aged 25 to 45 with Graves disease. The sample consisted of peripheral blood mononuclear cells (PBMCs), taken at new diagnosis, from a patient treated with antithyroid drugs. CDR3 in DNA: TGTGCCAGCAGCCAAGGGTTCGGGACATCCGAGCAGTACTTC. Its protein is CASSQGFGTSEQYF.